Each of the 22 T cell receptor beta chains below was sequenced from the same sample in a study of beta chain features in type 1 diabetes. cDNA synthesis used the whole RNA isolate, giving expressed TCRB sequences. Produced via immunoSEQ multiplex PCR; TCRdb's table is partial and in-frame only. The sample yields 350,000 to 400,000 clones, approximately 15% seen once. The sequenced sample consisted of naive CD4+ T cells from blood. The origin of the receptors is a woman aged 18-35 years in good health.

V is TRBV4-3 and J is TRBJ2-7; D not resolved. Germline V CDR1 and CDR2: LGHNA, YSLEER. The CDR3 spans 14 residues. V lost 1 base, J lost 3 bases, and 10 bases lay in between. The chain's CDR3 is CASSQAVGFYEQYF. As DNA, the CDR3 is TGCGCCAGCAGCCAAGCAGTGGGCTTCTACGAGCAGTACTTC.

CDR3 DNA sequence: TGTGCCAGCAGCATGAGACAGATGAACACTGAAGCTTTCTTT. Residues: CASSMRQMNTEAFF. The rearrangement uses TRBV7-2 and TRBJ1-1; weak D call: TRBD1 (5 bases). Trimming took 5 bases from V and 0 from J, leaving 10 bases between them. Germline CDR1 and CDR2: SGHTA and FQGNSA. The CDR3 extends over 14 amino acids. Looking up the rest from reference TRBV7-2 and TRBJ1-1 gives the full variable domain: GAGVSQSPSNKVTEKGKDVELRCDPISGHTALYWYRQSLGQGLEFLIYFQGNSAPDKSGLPSDRFSAERTGGSVSTLTIQRTQQEDSAVYLCASSMRQMNTEAFFGQGTRLTVV.

This clone came up a few times. The chain carries TRBV29-1 and TRBJ2-1, with a tentative D call TRBD2 (5 bases). The CDR3 extends over 14 amino acids. V shed 4 bases and J shed 6 bases, with 16 bases lying between them. Per germline, CDR1 SQVTM and CDR2 ANQGSEA. The CDR3 DNA sequence: TGCAGCGTTGGGGAGAGGGCCTCTATCAATGAGCAGTTCTTC. Its protein is CSVGERASINEQFF.

This rearrangement joins TRBV7-9 to TRBJ2-3; D uncertain. Germline CDR1 SEHNR, CDR2 FQNEAQ (reference sequence). Between the trimmed V and J ends, which lost 3 bases and 0 bases, there was a span of 7 bases. The CDR3 runs to 14 residues. The chain's CDR3 is CASSLTISTDTQYF. The CDR3 DNA is TGTGCCAGCAGCTTGACAATTAGCACAGATACGCAGTATTTT. Full variable domain (rest looked up from reference TRBV7-9 and TRBJ2-3): DTGVSQNPRHKITKRGQNVTFRCDPISEHNRLYWYRQTLGQGPEFLTYFQNEAQLEKSRLLSDRFSAERPKGSFSTLEIQRTEQGDSAMYLCASSLTISTDTQYFGPGTRLTVL.

The rearrangement links TRBV5-1 to TRBJ2-7; weak D call: TRBD1 (7 bases). The germline CDR1 and CDR2 sequences are SGHRS and YFSETQ. This CDR3 has 15 amino acids. V dropped 2 bases and J dropped 4 bases, with 16 bases sitting between them. The chain's CDR3 is CASSFTGEVMYEQYF. CDR3 nucleotide sequence: TGCGCCAGCAGCTTTACAGGGGAGGTGATGTACGAGCAGTACTTC.

A few counts support this clone. The chain employs TRBV5-1 and TRBJ1-4; D unresolved. The germline V gene encodes CDR1 SGHRS and CDR2 YFSETQ. There are 14 residues in the CDR3. V was cut by 4 bases and J by 0 bases, with 7 bases left in between. CDR3 in DNA: TGCGCCAGCAGCGGGCTTTCAACTAATGAAAAACTGTTTTTT. It is translated as CASSGLSTNEKLFF.

The genes are TRBV6-4 and TRBJ2-6; no firm D call. Per germline, CDR1 MRHNA and CDR2 SNTAGT. The CDR3 totals 14 residues. V was shortened by 0 bases and J by 4 bases, with 4 bases between the two germline ends. The DNA for the CDR3 is TGTGCCAGCAGTGACTCGAGGGGGGCCAACGTCCTGACTTTC. It encodes CASSDSRGANVLTF.

This clone appeared a few times. The chain combines TRBV9 with TRBJ2-3; D not resolved. The ends were cut back, 8 bases at V and 6 bases at J, with 16 bases in the middle. This CDR3 region has 13 residues. Germline CDR1 and CDR2: SGDLS and YYNGEE. CDR3: CASPVSHCDTQYF. The CDR3 DNA reads TGTGCCAGTCCCGTTTCCCACTGCGATACGCAGTATTTT.

A remark on this clone: The same CDR3 arises from other DNA sequences in this sample as well. This CDR3 reads CASSEGTANTEAFF. In DNA, the CDR3 is TGTGCCAGCAGTGAAGGGACAGCGAACACTGAAGCTTTCTTT. The genes are TRBV2 and TRBJ1-1, with a weak D call TRBD1 (6 bases). Trimming took off 1 base at V and 1 base at J, with 7 bases between the two ends. Germline CDR1 is SNHLY and CDR2 is FYNNEI. This CDR3 is 14 amino acids long.

V usage is TRBV11-1 and J usage is TRBJ1-1; weak D call: TRBD1 (5 bases). This CDR3 is built from 13 residues. Germline-derived CDR1 and CDR2 are SGHAT and FQDESV (reference sequence). The germline V and J ends were trimmed by 6 bases and 0 bases, with 8 bases remaining between them. CDR3 protein: CASRRQLNTEAFF. The DNA of the CDR3 is TGTGCCAGCAGAAGACAGTTGAACACTGAAGCTTTCTTT.

The V call is TRBV5-1, the J call TRBJ2-7, with TRBD1 matching 9 bases. Trimming took 4 bases from V and 4 from J; bases not matched to a gene: 12. Germline lookup yields CDR1 SGHRS and CDR2 YFSETQ. The CDR3 contains 16 residues. The CDR3 reads CASSPVPGTGRYEQYF. CDR3 nucleotides: TGCGCCAGCAGCCCTGTCCCCGGGACAGGGAGATACGAGCAGTACTTC.

The chain couples TRBV4-3 to TRBJ1-2, with a weak D call TRBD1 (5 bases). The V end was cut by 0 bases, the J end by 7 bases, with 12 bases between. Germline V gene data show CDR1 as LGHNA and CDR2 as YSLEER. The CDR3 totals 14 residues. CDR3 sequence: CASSQEGGLGGYTF. In DNA, the CDR3 is TGCGCCAGCAGCCAAGAGGGGGGTTTGGGTGGCTACACCTTC.

V usage is TRBV4-2 and J usage is TRBJ1-5, with D possibly TRBD1 on 5 matching bases. V lost 4 bases, J lost 6 bases, and 13 bases lay in between. The CDR3 sequence is 14 residues long. CDR1 LGHNA and CDR2 YNFKEQ come from the germline V gene. The CDR3 region is CASSPRQGGQPQHF. The CDR3 DNA follows: TGTGCCAGCAGCCCGAGGCAGGGAGGTCAGCCCCAGCATTTT.

As concerns this clone: A read error may produce the germline difference seen at one junction end. The chain employs TRBV7-8 and TRBJ2-2; D unresolved. Germline V gene lookup returns CDR1 SGHVS and CDR2 FQNEAQ. This CDR3 spans 16 amino acids. The CDR3 DNA reads as TGTGCCAGCAGCCCCCGATCGGTCAGGAACCCCGGGGAGCTGTTTTTT. This encodes CASSPRSVRNPGELFF.

The J gene is TRBJ1-3, the V gene TRBV29-1, with a weak D call TRBD1 (5 bases). The CDR3 runs 14 residues. CDR1 and CDR2 from the germline V gene are SQVTM and ANQGSEA. Trimming took off 5 bases at V and 4 bases at J, with 15 bases between the two ends. DNA of the CDR3: TGCAGCGTTCCCGCCAGGGCGCCCGGAAACACCATATATTTT. It translates to CSVPARAPGNTIYF.

This clone has just a few counts. The chain recombines TRBV15 with TRBJ1-5, with TRBD1 matching 8 bases. This CDR3 region has 16 residues. From germline, CDR1 is LNHNV and CDR2 YYDKDF (reference sequence). With 6 bases clipped from V and 0 bases from J, the junction kept 7 bases outside the gene matches. CDR3 sequence: CATRATGGTSNQPQHF. DNA of the CDR3: TGTGCCACCAGAGCCACAGGGGGAACTAGCAATCAGCCCCAGCATTTT.

This clone has only a few counts. The chain combines TRBV25-1 with TRBJ2-7; TRBD2 might be the D (6 bases). The CDR3 spans 17 residues. Trimming took 4 bases from V and 3 from J, leaving 22 bases between them. Germline V gene lookup returns CDR1 MGHDK and CDR2 SYGVNS. The CDR3 loop reads CASSGSAAGGEVYEQYF. Here the CDR3 DNA reads TGTGCCAGCAGTGGGTCTGCCGCCGGGGGAGAAGTCTACGAGCAGTACTTC.

In this sample, this clone turned up a few times. The V and J genes are TRBV4-3 and TRBJ2-3; TRBD2 matches at 7 bases. Germline lookup yields CDR1 LGHNA and CDR2 YSLEER. Germline trimming cut 4 bases from V and 6 bases from J; bases unmatched to any gene: 7. This CDR3 comprises 14 residues. CDR3 in DNA: TGCGCCAGCAGCCGCCGACTAGCAGTGGATACGCAGTATTTT. Translating gives CASSRRLAVDTQYF.

The gene calls are TRBV7-2 and TRBJ1-1, with D maybe TRBD1 (5 bases). Germline V gives CDR1 SGHTA, CDR2 FQGNSA. Between the trimmed V and J ends, which lost 6 bases and 1 base, there was a span of 15 bases. The CDR3 is 15 residues long. The CDR3 protein is CASSFNQRGNTEAFF. The DNA of the CDR3 is TGTGCCAGCAGTTTTAATCAAAGGGGGAACACTGAAGCTTTCTTT.

There are a few counts of this clone. The chain recombines TRBV7-2 with TRBJ2-5; TRBD1 agrees at 8 bases. After removal of 5 bases from V and 7 bases from J, the junction contained 6 bases not matched to a gene. The V gene's germline CDR1 is SGHTA and CDR2 FQGNSA. The CDR3 consists of 13 residues. CDR3 in amino acids: CASSLQGVATQYF. CDR3 nucleotide sequence: TGTGCCAGCAGCCTACAGGGGGTAGCGACCCAGTACTTC.

This clone was observed a single time. The V call is TRBV5-6, the J call TRBJ2-3; 8 nucleotides agree with TRBD1. Germline CDR1 and CDR2: SGHDT and YYEEEE. The CDR3 runs 15 residues. Trimming at V came to 4 bases and at J to 7 bases, leaving 11 bases not matched to a gene. In DNA, the CDR3 is TGTGCCAGCAGCGACGGAGGACAGGGCCGGAATACGCAGTATTTT. It specifies CASSDGGQGRNTQYF.

This clone occurred a few times. CDR3 nucleotide sequence: TGCAGCGTTCGGACAGGGCGAACCTACAATGAGCAGTTCTTC. Translation gives CSVRTGRTYNEQFF. The chain is built from TRBV29-1 and TRBJ2-1; 8 bases match TRBD1. J was trimmed by 2 bases and V by 5 bases; bases with no gene match: 5. The CDR3 runs 14 residues. The germline V gene encodes CDR1 SQVTM and CDR2 ANQGSEA.